The 26 T cell receptor delta chains presented below share a single source sample, sequenced in a study of gamma delta lymphoproliferative disorders and STAT genes. TCRdb re-called the multiplex PCR reads using CATT. The table includes more than 3,000 delta-chain clones, roughly 0.99% detected once. Genomic DNA from isolated PBMCs served as the sequencing template. Sequenced sample: blood. All receptors derive from a human donor in good health.

This clone has more than one count but fewer than ten. It differs at one base from a far larger clone, so likely a read error. Different DNA sequences within this sample yield the same CDR3. The CDR3 coding sequence is TGTGCCTGCGACACTCTTCTCAAAGGAGGAAAACTGGGGGTCCAGACCGATAAACTCATCTTT. Translation: CACDTLLKGGKLGVQTDKLIF. The V and J genes are TRDV2 and TRDJ1; 8 bases line up with TRDD3. Germline V gives CDR1 GEAIGNYY, CDR2 EKD. The CDR3 extends over 21 amino acids.

Concerning this clone itself: This DNA's translation differs at residue 13 from TCRdb's protein, which comes from a much larger clone; a read error is likely, and the protein shown is translated from the DNA. The chain has TRDV2 and TRDJ3, with 12 bases fitting TRDD3. CDR1 is GEAIGNYY and CDR2 is EKD in the germline V gene. The CDR3 is made up of 21 amino acids. V shed 3 bases, J shed 2 bases, and the junction held 13 bases outside the gene matches. CDR3: CACDLTGGYLSPPWDTRQMFF. DNA of the CDR3: TGTGCCTGTGACCTTACTGGGGGATACCTCTCCCCCCCCTGGGACACCCGACAGATGTTTTTC.

The sample holds a few counts of this clone. This DNA translates differently at residue 18 from the TCRdb protein, which is that of a much larger clone; a read error is likely, and the protein shown is the DNA's own translation. The V call is TRDV2, the J call TRDJ3; 11 bases agree with TRDD3. The CDR3 is 19 residues long. Germline CDR1 reads GEAIGNYY; CDR2 reads EKD. CDR3 DNA sequence: TGTGCCTGTGACACGTTACTGGGGGATAGCTCCTGGGACACCCGACAGATGATTTTC. Translated, it gives CACDTLLGDSSWDTRQMIF.

The sample holds a few counts of this clone. A far larger clone is just one base off, so this is likely a read error. Additional DNA sequences in this sample encode the identical CDR3. V usage is TRDV3 and J usage is TRDJ1, with D possibly matching TRDD3 (6 bases). The CDR3 loop spans 19 amino acids. Germline CDR1 and CDR2: TVYSNPD and GDNSRS (reference sequence). The CDR3 DNA reads as TGTGCCTTCCTAACCTTGTCCCCTGGGGCCTCACTGTACACCGATAAGCTCATCTTT. Translated, it gives CAFLTLSPGASLYTDKLIF. The complete variable domain, with remaining parts taken from reference TRDV3 and TRDJ1, reads CDKVTQSSPDQTVASGSEVVLLCTYDTVYSNPDLFWYRIRPDYSFQFVFYGDNSRSEGADFTQGRFSVKHILTQKAFHLVISPVRTEDSATYYCAFLTLSPGASLYTDKLIFGKGTRVTVEP.

Of note for this clone: This is likely an artifact of a read error, given a far larger clone one base away. In the same sample, other DNA sequences code for this CDR3. This chain uses TRDV2 with TRDJ1, with 11 bases that match TRDD3. The CDR3 spans 17 residues. Germline CDR1 reads GEAIGNYY; CDR2 reads EKD. The V gene end was trimmed by 0 bases and the J gene end by 8 bases; junction bases not matched to a gene: 13. CDR3 residues: CACDTVIGGYARGKLIF. The CDR3 coding sequence is TGTGCCTGTGACACCGTAATTGGGGGATACGCACGGGGAAAACTCATCTTT.

Notes on this clone: A single base is all that separates this from a far larger clone, so a read error is likely. The chain couples TRDV2 to TRDJ1, with 10 bases identical to TRDD3. The length of the CDR3 is 24 residues. Germline CDR1 is GEAIGNYY and CDR2 is EKD. CDR3 DNA sequence: TGTGCCCGTGACAACGCCATTTCCCCTACGTTTAGATGGGGGGATACGATGTACACCGATAAACTCATCTTT. Its protein product is CARDNAISPTFRWGDTMYTDKLIF.

This clone turned up a few times. Translating this DNA gives a protein that differs at residue 6 from the TCRdb one, which belongs to a much larger clone; a read error is likely, and the protein shown is this translation. The chain links TRDV2 to TRDJ1; TRDD3 matches at 7 bases. Unmatched junction bases numbered 4, after V lost 0 bases and J lost 1 base. This CDR3 region has 15 residues. Germline V lookup: CDR1 GEAIGNYY, CDR2 EKD. The CDR3 spells CACDTPGGSTDKLIF. Written as DNA, the CDR3 is TGTGCCTGTGACACCCCTGGGGGTTCCACCGATAAACTCATCTTT.

This clone has just a few counts. This sequence may be a read error, since a much larger clone differs from it by one base. This rearrangement joins TRDV3 to TRDJ1, with TRDD3 matching 7 bases. CDR1 and CDR2 from the germline V gene are TVYSNPD and GDNSRS (reference sequence). There are 22 residues in the CDR3. Trimming cost V 4 bases and J 0 bases; bases outside gene matches: 32. CDR3 sequence (DNA): TGTGCCTCTATAAGGTCCCTACGTCGCTCGAGGGGGATCTATTCGTACACCGATAAACTCATCTTT. Translation: CASIRSLRRSRGIYSYTDKLIF. Complete variable domain (other parts from reference TRDV3 and TRDJ1): CDKVTQSSPDQTVASGSEVVLLCTYDTVYSNPDLFWYRIRPDYSFQFVFYGDNSRSEGADFTQGRFSVKHILTQKAFHLVISPVRTEDSATYYCASIRSLRRSRGIYSYTDKLIFGKGTRVTVEP.

A few counts support this clone. The protein that TCRdb holds for this DNA derives from a much larger clone and differs from the translated DNA at residue 4, which likely indicates a read error; the protein shown here is translated from the DNA. The chain is built from TRDV2 and TRDJ1; 8 bases are a match to TRDD3. Germline V gene lookup returns CDR1 GEAIGNYY and CDR2 EKD. Trimming cost V 5 bases and J 0 bases; bases outside gene matches: 13. The CDR3 is 17 residues long. The CDR3 loop reads CACGEVLGGPNTDKLIF. CDR3 bases: TGTGCCTGTGGCGAGGTACTGGGGGGACCTAACACCGATAAACTCATCTTT.

Comments on this clone: For this DNA, TCRdb reports the protein of a much larger clone, which diverges at residue 6, most likely from a read error; the protein presented here is translated directly from the DNA. V gene TRDV1 combines with J gene TRDJ1, with 12 positions matching TRDD3. V dropped 1 base and J dropped 3; count of bases not matched to a gene: 21. The CDR3 length is 22 residues. Germline lookup yields CDR1 TSWWSYY and CDR2 QGS. CDR3 in amino acids: CALGEPVVLRWGIRGFADKLIF. CDR3 bases: TGTGCTCTTGGGGAACCGGTCGTCCTACGCTGGGGGATACGCGGGTTCGCCGATAAACTCATCTTT.

A few counts support this clone. A far larger clone is only one base removed, so a read error is likely. The sample holds other DNA sequences that translate to the same CDR3. The CDR3 coding sequence is TGTGCCCTTGGGGAACCCCCCCCCTTCCCGTTTACTGGGGGATACGGCAGAGATAAACTCATCTTT. It yields the protein CALGEPPPFPFTGGYGRDKLIF. The chain is built from TRDV1 and TRDJ1, with 13 bases identical to TRDD3. The CDR3 spans 22 residues. Germline CDR1 is TSWWSYY and CDR2 is QGS.

Notes on this clone: The TCRdb protein, from a much larger clone, departs from this DNA's translation at residue 8, likely by read error; the protein shown derives from the DNA. The chain combines TRDV2 with TRDJ1, with 9 bases lining up with TRDD3. Per the germline V gene, CDR1 is GEAIGNYY and CDR2 is EKD. The CDR3 covers 19 residues. The ends lost 0 bases at V and 3 bases at J; junction bases unmatched: 16. The CDR3 sequence: CACDTVRLGGIQLADKLIF. CDR3 in DNA: TGTGCCTGTGACACCGTTAGGCTTGGGGGGATACAACTGGCCGATAAACTCATCTTT.

This clone was detected a few times. A read error is the likely source, as a far larger clone sits one nucleotide away. Other DNA sequences in the same sample also yield this CDR3. The chain combines TRDV1 with TRDJ1, with D perhaps matching TRDD3 (6 bases). From germline, CDR1 is TSWWSYY and CDR2 QGS. The CDR3 is 15 residues long. This CDR3 reads CALGGLLFKPDKLIF. The CDR3 region has the DNA TGTGCCCTTGGGGGCCTCCTTTTCAAGCCCGATAAACTCATCTTT.

The table lists this clone with a few counts. With only one base between it and a far larger clone, this is likely a read error. The sample holds other DNA sequences that translate to the same CDR3. The chain carries TRDV2 and TRDJ1; 10 positions match TRDD3. The V gene end was trimmed by 0 bases and the J gene end by 2 bases; junction bases not matched to a gene: 8. The CDR3 contains 17 residues. Germline V gene sequence: CDR1 GEAIGNYY, CDR2 EKD. In DNA form, the CDR3 reads TGTGCCTGTGACACCGTTGGGGGGGATACGCGTACCGATAAACTCATCTTT. Protein sequence: CACDTVGGDTRTDKLIF.

Only a few counts were recorded for this clone. A single base separates this from a much larger clone, so it may be a read error. The chain couples TRDV1 to TRDJ1; TRDD2 matches 9 bases. CDR3 length: 28 residues. CDR1 is TSWWSYY and CDR2 is QGS in the germline V gene. V dropped 4 bases and J dropped 0; count of bases not matched to a gene: 42. As DNA, the CDR3 is TGTGCTCTTGGGGGTCCGCCTTCCTACGGATACTGGCCAACTAGAACGATCGACAAATACCCGTACACCGATAAACTCATCTTT. Amino acids: CALGGPPSYGYWPTRTIDKYPYTDKLIF.

This clone was detected only a few times. The TCRdb protein, from a much larger clone, departs from this DNA's translation at residue 19, likely by read error; the protein shown derives from the DNA. This chain joins TRDV2 and TRDJ1; 9 bases map to TRDD3. Germline-derived CDR1 and CDR2 are GEAIGNYY and EKD. CDR3 length: 21 residues. CDR3 nucleotide sequence: TGTGCCTGTGACACCTATTTCCAACATACTGGGGGACGATTAGTCGTCGATAAATTCATCTTT. Protein product: CACDTYFQHTGGRLVVDKFIF.

Within the sample, this clone is large. Within the sample, other DNA sequences also encode this same CDR3. V gene TRDV1 combines with J gene TRDJ1, with 12 bases aligning to TRDD3. V shed 5 bases and J 5 bases; nucleotides not matched to a gene: 15. The V gene's germline CDR1 is TSWWSYY and CDR2 QGS. The CDR3 contains 18 residues. The DNA of the CDR3 is TGTGCTCTTGGGATTTTCCTAGCTGGGGGATACGGCCGAGATAAACTCATCTTT. Translation: CALGIFLAGGYGRDKLIF.

This clone has just a few counts. The J gene was recorded as TRDJ1; no V gene was called; the table names TRDD2, a call not compared with the DNA. CDR3 length: 15 amino acids. In nucleotides, the CDR3 is TGTGCTTCATTGTGCCTTCCTACCGGCCCCGATAAACTCATCTTT. Its translation is CASLCLPTGPDKLIF.

As for this clone: This is likely an artifact of a read error, given a far larger clone one base away. Other DNA sequences in this specimen translate into the identical CDR3. The chain uses TRDV2 and TRDJ1; possible D gene TRDD3, 5 bases. Per germline, CDR1 GEAIGNYY and CDR2 EKD. The CDR3 sequence is 17 residues long. For the CDR3, the DNA is TGTGCCTGTGACACCGTTTCACCCGTGGGGTACACCGATAAGCTCATCTTT. As protein: CACDTVSPVGYTDKLIF.

This clone was picked up a small number of times. For this DNA, TCRdb reports the protein of a much larger clone, which diverges at residue 6, most likely from a read error; the protein presented here is translated directly from the DNA. The J gene is TRDJ1, the V gene TRDV1; unclear D gene. This CDR3 contains 21 residues. Germline assignment: CDR1 TSWWSYY and CDR2 QGS. The V and J ends lost 1 base and 0 bases respectively, with 27 bases between them. The CDR3 DNA reads TGTGCTCTTGGGGAACCAGTCGACTTCTTGAGTCTAGGACTGTACACCGATAAACTCATCTTT. It is translated as CALGEPVDFLSLGLYTDKLIF.

This clone has a handful of counts. With only one base between it and a far larger clone, this is likely a read error. The sample carries other DNA sequences with the same CDR3. The chain links TRAV38-2/DV8 to TRDJ1; D not certain. Germline CDR1 reads TSESDYY; CDR2 reads QEAYKQQN. V was shortened by 2 bases and J by 3 bases, with 20 bases between the two germline ends. This CDR3 is built from 17 residues. CDR3 DNA: TGTGCTTATAGGAGTATATTACCCCTAACCCTTTCCGATAAACTCATCTTT. This codes for CAYRSILPLTLSDKLIF.

This clone showed up just a few times. This likely reflects a read error, since a far larger clone is one base away. It is unclear where the CDR3 begins or ends on the DNA, so no DNA is shown, and the CDR3 is as TCRdb lists it. Other DNA sequences from this sample encode an identical CDR3 as well. The genes are TRAV29/DV5 and TRDJ1; the DNA was not used to check the table's D call, TRDD2. The CDR3 is 22 residues long, counting both termini. Germline-derived CDR1 and CDR2 are NSMFDY and ISSIKDK. The CDR3 region is CSVLLCSKRAFLLLLGTDKLIF.

For this clone: The TCRdb record carries a much larger clone's protein, which differs from this DNA's translation at residue 3; a read error is the likely cause, and the protein listed here is the DNA translation. The chain couples TRDV2 to TRDJ3; possibly TRDD3 for D (6 bases). Germline CDR1 and CDR2: GEAIGNYY and EKD. There are 18 residues in the CDR3. As DNA, the CDR3 is TGTGCCTATGACACCGGGGGACCAAGCTCCTGGGACACCCGACAGATGTTTTTC. It encodes CAYDTGGPSSWDTRQMFF.

This clone was detected a few times. Given a far larger clone just one base away, this is likely a sequencing read error. The same CDR3 arises from other DNA sequences in this sample as well. This chain connects TRDV2 to TRDJ3, with TRDD3 identical over 10 bases. Trimming removed 0 bases from V and 0 bases from J; junction bases left unmatched: 10. Germline CDR1 is GEAIGNYY and CDR2 is EKD. The CDR3 runs to 21 residues. This CDR3 is CACDTVAGGYASSWDTRQMFF. CDR3 bases: TGTGCCTGTGACACCGTGGCCGGGGGATACGCCAGCTCCTGGGACACCCGACAGATGTTTTTC.

This clone turned up a few times. A far more abundant clone sits one base away, making this likely a read error. In the same sample, other DNA sequences code for this CDR3. V and J are TRDV2 and TRDJ1; 8 nucleotides agree with TRDD3. Trimming cost V 3 bases and J 0 bases; bases outside gene matches: 14. This CDR3 spans 18 amino acids. Germline assignment: CDR1 GEAIGNYY and CDR2 EKD. The CDR3 DNA is TGTGCCTGTGACCAAGTGAAGTCTGGGGGACCCTACACCGATAAACTCATCTTT. This codes for CACDQVKSGGPYTDKLIF.

This clone was seen a few times. This is likely an artifact of a read error, given a far larger clone one base away. This sample also contains other DNA sequences that code for the same CDR3. The V and J genes are TRDV2 and TRDJ1; D possibly corresponds to TRDD3 (5 bases). The CDR3 runs to 15 residues. Trimming cost V 0 bases and J 0 bases, with 10 bases left between them. Germline values: CDR1 GEAIGNYY, CDR2 EKD. CDR3 loop: CACDTDLGYTDKLIF. DNA for the CDR3: TGTGCCTGTGACACCGATTTGGGGTACACCGATAAACTCATCTTT.